This entry features one T cell receptor beta chain sequence. Its antigen is currently unknown. Sequenced by immunoSEQ multiplex PCR; TCRdb stores in-frame clones only, minus some. The repertoire holds 75,000 to 90,000 clones, with 80% to 95% as singletons. This CDR3 is built from 13 residues. V was cut by 5 bases and J by 0 bases, with 4 bases left in between. Germline V gene lookup returns CDR1 ENHRY and CDR2 SYGVKD. Peripheral blood came from all dose cohorts at three timepoints. These data come from a study of OX40 agonist ivuxolimab in advanced cancers. Overall study context: Partial responses occurred in Three dose-escalation patients, one with hepatocellular carcinoma and two with cutaneous melanoma. General study results and limits: Nonresponders included some who also had low normalized T-cell clonal expansion. The average count of expanded clones was higher among CD8+ T cells than among CD4+.

Sequenced material: CD4+ or CD8+ T cells sorted from blood, taken in a trial of the OX40 agonist ivuxolimab. The chain carries TRBV10-3 and TRBJ1-4; no definite D call. The sequence derives from an adult with an advanced solid tumor such as melanoma, head and neck, liver or kidney cancer. CDR3: CAISTATNEKLFF. In DNA form, the CDR3 reads TGTGCCATCAGTACGGCAACTAATGAAAAACTGTTTTTT.